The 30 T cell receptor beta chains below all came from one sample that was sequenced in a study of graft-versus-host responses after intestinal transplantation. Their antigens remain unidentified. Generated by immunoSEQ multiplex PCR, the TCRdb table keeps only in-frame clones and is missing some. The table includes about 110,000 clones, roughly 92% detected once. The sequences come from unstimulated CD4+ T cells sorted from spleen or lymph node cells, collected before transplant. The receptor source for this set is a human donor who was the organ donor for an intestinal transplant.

The CDR3 region is CASTSGLPYEQFF. The CDR3 DNA reads TGTGCCAGCACCTCGGGACTGCCCTATGAGCAGTTCTTC. J is TRBJ2-1 and V is TRBV5-6, with D possibly TRBD2 on 6 matching bases. The V end lost 6 bases, the J end lost 8 bases, and 15 bases lay between the germline ends. The V gene's germline CDR1 is SGHDT and CDR2 YYEEEE. The CDR3 is 13 amino acids.

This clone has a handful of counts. CDR3 DNA sequence: TGTGCCAGCAGCTTGGACAGGGGAAACACCATATATTTT. The encoded protein is CASSLDRGNTIYF. The chain recombines TRBV7-2 with TRBJ1-3, with 7 bases aligning to TRBD1. CDR3 length: 13 residues. The V and J ends lost 3 bases and 4 bases, in that order; junction bases with no gene match: 0. Germline assignment: CDR1 SGHTA and CDR2 FQGNSA.

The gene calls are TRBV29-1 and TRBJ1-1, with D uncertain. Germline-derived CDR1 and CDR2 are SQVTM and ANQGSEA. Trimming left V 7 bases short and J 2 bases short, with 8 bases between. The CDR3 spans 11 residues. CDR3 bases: TGCAGCGCCCGAATTAACACTGAAGCTTTCTTT. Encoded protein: CSARINTEAFF.

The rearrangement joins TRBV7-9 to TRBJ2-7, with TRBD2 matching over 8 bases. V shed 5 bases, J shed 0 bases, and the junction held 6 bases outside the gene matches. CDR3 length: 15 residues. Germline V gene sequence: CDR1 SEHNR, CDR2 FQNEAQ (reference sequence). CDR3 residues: CASSTLAGASYEQYF. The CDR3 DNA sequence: TGTGCCAGCAGCACCCTAGCGGGTGCCTCCTACGAGCAGTACTTC.

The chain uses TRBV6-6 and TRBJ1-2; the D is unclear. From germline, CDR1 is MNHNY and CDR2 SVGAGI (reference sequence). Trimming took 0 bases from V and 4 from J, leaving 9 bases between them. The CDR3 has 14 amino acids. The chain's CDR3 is CASSYSVEIYGYTF. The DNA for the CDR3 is TGTGCCAGCAGTTACTCGGTGGAAATCTATGGCTACACCTTC.

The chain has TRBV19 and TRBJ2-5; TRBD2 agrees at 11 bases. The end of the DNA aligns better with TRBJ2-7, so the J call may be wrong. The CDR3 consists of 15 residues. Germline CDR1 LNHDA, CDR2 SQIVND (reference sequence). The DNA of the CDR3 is TGTGCCAGTAGTGCGGGGCTAGCGGGAGGTCACGAGCAGTACTTC. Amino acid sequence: CASSAGLAGGHEQYF.

The CDR3 spells CSASRGGWQYF. The CDR3 DNA reads TGCAGTGCTTCGAGGGGGGGATGGCAGTACTTC. The V gene is TRBV20-1, the J gene TRBJ2-7; tentative D call: TRBD2 (7 bases). CDR3 size: 11 residues. CDR1 DFQATT and CDR2 SNEGSKA come from the germline V gene (reference sequence). Trimming cost V 5 bases and J 9 bases, with 14 bases left between them.

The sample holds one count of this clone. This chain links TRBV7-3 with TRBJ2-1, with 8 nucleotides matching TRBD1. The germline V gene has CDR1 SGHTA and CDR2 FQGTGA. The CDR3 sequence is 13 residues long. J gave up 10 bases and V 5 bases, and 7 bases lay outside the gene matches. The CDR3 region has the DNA TGTGCCAGCAGCCCAGGGGACAGGCCCGAGCAGTTCTTC. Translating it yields CASSPGDRPEQFF.

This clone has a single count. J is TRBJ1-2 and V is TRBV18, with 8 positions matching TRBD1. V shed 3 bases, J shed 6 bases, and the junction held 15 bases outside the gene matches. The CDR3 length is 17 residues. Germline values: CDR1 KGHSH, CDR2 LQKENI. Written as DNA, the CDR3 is TGTGCCAGCTCACCGACCCGACAGGGGAGAAAGGATAATGGCTACACCTTC. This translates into CASSPTRQGRKDNGYTF.

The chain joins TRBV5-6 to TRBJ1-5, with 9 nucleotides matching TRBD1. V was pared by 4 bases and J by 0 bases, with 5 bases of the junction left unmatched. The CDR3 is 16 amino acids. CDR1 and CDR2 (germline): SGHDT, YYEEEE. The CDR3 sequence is CASSAGQGYSNQPQHF. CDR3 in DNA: TGTGCCAGCAGCGCGGGACAGGGTTATAGCAATCAGCCCCAGCATTTT.

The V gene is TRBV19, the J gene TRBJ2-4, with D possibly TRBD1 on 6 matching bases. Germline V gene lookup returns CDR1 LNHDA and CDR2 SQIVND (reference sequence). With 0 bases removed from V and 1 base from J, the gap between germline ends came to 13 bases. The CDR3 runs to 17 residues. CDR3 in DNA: TGTGCCAGTAGTATAGATCCCCAGGGGATGGCCAAAAACATTCAGTACTTC. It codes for CASSIDPQGMAKNIQYF.

CDR3 in amino acids: CASSYSFRTDTQYF. The CDR3 nucleotides are TGTGCCAGCAGTTACTCATTTCGCACAGATACGCAGTATTTT. V is TRBV6-5 and J is TRBJ2-3; D is undetermined. V lost 0 bases and J lost 1, with 5 bases in between. Germline V CDR1 and CDR2: MNHEY, SVGAGI. The CDR3 runs to 14 residues.

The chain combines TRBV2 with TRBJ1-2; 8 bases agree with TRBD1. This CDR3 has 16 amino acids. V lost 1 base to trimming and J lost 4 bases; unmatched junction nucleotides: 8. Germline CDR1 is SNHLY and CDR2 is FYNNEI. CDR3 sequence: CASSEGRRGPIYGYTF. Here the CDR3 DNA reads TGTGCCAGCAGTGAAGGGCGCAGGGGGCCCATCTATGGCTACACCTTC.

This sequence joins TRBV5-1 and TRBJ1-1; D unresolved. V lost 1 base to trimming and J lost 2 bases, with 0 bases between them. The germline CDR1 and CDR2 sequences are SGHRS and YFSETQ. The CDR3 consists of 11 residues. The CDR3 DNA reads TGCGCCAGCAGCTTGAACACTGAAGCTTTCTTT. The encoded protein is CASSLNTEAFF.

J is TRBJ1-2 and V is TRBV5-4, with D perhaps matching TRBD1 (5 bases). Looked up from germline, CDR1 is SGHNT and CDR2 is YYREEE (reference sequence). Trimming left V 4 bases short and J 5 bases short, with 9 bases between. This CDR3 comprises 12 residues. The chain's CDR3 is CASSLEGYGYTF. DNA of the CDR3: TGTGCCAGCAGCCTTGAGGGGTATGGCTACACCTTC.

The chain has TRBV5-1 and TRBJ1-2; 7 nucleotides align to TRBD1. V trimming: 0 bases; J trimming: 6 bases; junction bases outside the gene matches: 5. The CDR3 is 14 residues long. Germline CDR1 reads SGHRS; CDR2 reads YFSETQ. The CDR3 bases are TGCGCCAGCAGCTTGGGACAGGGCGCTGATGGCTACACCTTC. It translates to CASSLGQGADGYTF. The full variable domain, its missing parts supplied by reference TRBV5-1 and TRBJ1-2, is KAGVTQTPRYLIKTRGQQVTLSCSPISGHRSVSWYQQTPGQGLQFLFEYFSETQRNKGNFPGRFSGRQFSNSRSEMNVSTLELGDSALYLCASSLGQGADGYTFGSGTRLTVV.

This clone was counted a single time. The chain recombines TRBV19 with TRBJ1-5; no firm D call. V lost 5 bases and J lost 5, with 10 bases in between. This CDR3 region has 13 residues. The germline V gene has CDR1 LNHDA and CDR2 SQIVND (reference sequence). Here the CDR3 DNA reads TGTGCCAGTAGTCCGGGTTTGTATCAGCCCCAGCATTTT. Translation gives CASSPGLYQPQHF.

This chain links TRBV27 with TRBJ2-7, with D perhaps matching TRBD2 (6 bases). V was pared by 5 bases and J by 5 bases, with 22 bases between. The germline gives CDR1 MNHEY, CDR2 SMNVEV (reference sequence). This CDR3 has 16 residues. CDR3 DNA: TGTGCCAGCAGTCCGTATCACGGAGGGCCCATCGACGAGCAGTACTTC. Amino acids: CASSPYHGGPIDEQYF.

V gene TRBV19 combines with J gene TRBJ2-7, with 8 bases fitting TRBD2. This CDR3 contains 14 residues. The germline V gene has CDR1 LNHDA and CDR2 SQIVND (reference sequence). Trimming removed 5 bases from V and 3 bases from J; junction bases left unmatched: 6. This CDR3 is CASSSPGTSYEQYF. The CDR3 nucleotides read TGTGCCAGTAGTTCACCAGGGACTAGCTACGAGCAGTACTTC.

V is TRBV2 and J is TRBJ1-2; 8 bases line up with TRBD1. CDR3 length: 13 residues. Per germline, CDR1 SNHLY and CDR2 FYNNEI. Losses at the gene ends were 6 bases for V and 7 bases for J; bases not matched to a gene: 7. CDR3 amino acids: CASSPTGASGYTF. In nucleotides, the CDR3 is TGTGCCAGCAGCCCGACAGGGGCGAGTGGCTACACCTTC.

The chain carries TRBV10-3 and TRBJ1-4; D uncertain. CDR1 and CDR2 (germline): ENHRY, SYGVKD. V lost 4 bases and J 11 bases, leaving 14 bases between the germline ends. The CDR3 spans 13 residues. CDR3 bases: TGTGCCATCAGTGTCGGCAGTGACGGGAAACTGTTTTTT. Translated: CAISVGSDGKLFF.

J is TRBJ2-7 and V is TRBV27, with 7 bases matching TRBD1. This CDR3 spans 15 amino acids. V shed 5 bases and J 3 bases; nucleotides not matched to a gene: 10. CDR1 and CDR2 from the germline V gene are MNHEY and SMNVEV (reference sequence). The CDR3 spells CASSNNRDRIYEQYF. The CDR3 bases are TGTGCCAGCAGTAATAACCGGGACAGAATCTACGAGCAGTACTTC.

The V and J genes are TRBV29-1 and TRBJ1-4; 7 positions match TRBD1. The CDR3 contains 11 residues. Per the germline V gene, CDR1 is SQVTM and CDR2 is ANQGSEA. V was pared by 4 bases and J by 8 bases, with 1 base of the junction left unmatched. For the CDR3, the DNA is TGCAGCGTTGGGACAGGCGAAAAACTGTTTTTT. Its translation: CSVGTGEKLFF.

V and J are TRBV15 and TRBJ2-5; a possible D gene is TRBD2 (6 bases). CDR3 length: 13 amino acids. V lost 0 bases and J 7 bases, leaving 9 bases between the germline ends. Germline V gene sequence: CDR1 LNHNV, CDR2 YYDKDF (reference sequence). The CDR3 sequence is CATSRDLGGTQYF. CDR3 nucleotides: TGTGCCACCAGCAGAGATCTCGGGGGGACCCAGTACTTC.

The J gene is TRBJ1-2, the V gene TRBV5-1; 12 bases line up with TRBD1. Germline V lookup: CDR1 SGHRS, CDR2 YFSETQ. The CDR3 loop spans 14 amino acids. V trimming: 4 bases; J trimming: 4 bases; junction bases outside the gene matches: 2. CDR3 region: CASSGTGGTYGYTF. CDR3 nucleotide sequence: TGCGCCAGCAGCGGGACAGGGGGCACCTATGGCTACACCTTC.

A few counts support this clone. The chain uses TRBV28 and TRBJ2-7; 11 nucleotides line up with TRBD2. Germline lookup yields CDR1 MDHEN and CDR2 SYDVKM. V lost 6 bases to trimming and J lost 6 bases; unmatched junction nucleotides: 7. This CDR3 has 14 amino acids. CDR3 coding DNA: TGTGCCAGCAGCATAGCGGGAGGGCTGTTCGAGCAGTACTTC. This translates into CASSIAGGLFEQYF.

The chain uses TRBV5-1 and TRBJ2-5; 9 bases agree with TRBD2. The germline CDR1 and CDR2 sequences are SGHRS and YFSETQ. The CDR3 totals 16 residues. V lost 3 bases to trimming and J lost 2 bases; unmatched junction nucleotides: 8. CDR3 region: CASSYRLAELQETQYF. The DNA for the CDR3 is TGCGCCAGCAGCTACAGACTAGCGGAGCTTCAAGAGACCCAGTACTTC. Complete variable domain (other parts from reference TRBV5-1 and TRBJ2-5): KAGVTQTPRYLIKTRGQQVTLSCSPISGHRSVSWYQQTPGQGLQFLFEYFSETQRNKGNFPGRFSGRQFSNSRSEMNVSTLELGDSALYLCASSYRLAELQETQYFGPGTRLLVL.

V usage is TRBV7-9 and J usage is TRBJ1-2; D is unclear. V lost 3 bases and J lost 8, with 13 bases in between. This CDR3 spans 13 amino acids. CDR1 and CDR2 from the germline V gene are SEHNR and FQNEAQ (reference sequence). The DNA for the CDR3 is TGTGCCAGCAGCTTCTGGAGGGATCAAGGCTACACCTTC. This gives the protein CASSFWRDQGYTF.

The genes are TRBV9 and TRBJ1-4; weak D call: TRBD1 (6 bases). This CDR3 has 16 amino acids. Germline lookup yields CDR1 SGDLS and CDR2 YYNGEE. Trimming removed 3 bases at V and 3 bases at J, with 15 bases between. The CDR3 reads CASSEKQGLANEKLFF. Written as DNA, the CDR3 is TGTGCCAGCAGCGAGAAACAGGGTTTAGCTAATGAAAAACTGTTTTTT. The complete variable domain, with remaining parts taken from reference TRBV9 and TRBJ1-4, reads DSGVTQTPKHLITATGQRVTLRCSPRSGDLSVYWYQQSLDQGLQFLIQYYNGEERAKGNILERFSAQQFPDLHSELNLSSLELGDSALYFCASSEKQGLANEKLFFGSGTQLSVL.

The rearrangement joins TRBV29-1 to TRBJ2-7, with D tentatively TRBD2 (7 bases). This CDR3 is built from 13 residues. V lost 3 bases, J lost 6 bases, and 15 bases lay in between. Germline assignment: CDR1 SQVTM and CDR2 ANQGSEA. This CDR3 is CSVDVQGGGEQYF. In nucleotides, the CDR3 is TGCAGCGTTGACGTACAGGGAGGGGGCGAGCAGTACTTC.